This TCR beta chain originates from a study of naive and memory T cell subsets. General study points: Over 90% of naive TCR sequences appeared only once after error correction, unlike memory subsets.

The CDR3 has 14 amino acids. Looked up from germline, CDR1 is MNHEY and CDR2 is SVGEGT. With V trimmed by 5 bases and J by 1 base, 2 bases remained unmatched. Cells stained for CD3, CD4, CD8, CD45RA, CD27 and viability were sorted into four CD45RA/CD27 subsets. This clonotype has ten or more counts. Its matching antigen is unknown. Both TRBC1 and TRBC2 were covered by a beta constant-region primer of two equimolar oligonucleotides. The ligated cDNA underwent four PCR rounds using SP2 and nested alpha and beta constant-region primers. Each CDR3 protein is one row after TCRdb ran MiXCR on the UMI-ligation and nested PCR reads. The sample holds about 23,000 distinct CDR3 sequences, roughly 8.2% seen once.

The specimen was central memory CD8+ T cells from blood. The chain recombines TRBV6-2 or TRBV6-3 with TRBJ2-1; 7 positions agree with TRBD2. This receptor was taken from a human donor in good health. The CDR3 DNA is TGTGCCAGCAGTCTAGCGGATTCCTACAATGAGCAGTTCTTC. The encoded protein is CASSLADSYNEQFF.